This T cell receptor beta chain comes out of a study of shared clonotypes between healthy human individuals. Germline CDR1 MDHEN, CDR2 SYDVKM. The CDR3 length is 14 residues. The V end lost 2 bases, the J end lost 4 bases, and 9 bases lay between the germline ends. Comments on this clone: This specimen includes other DNA sequences encoding the same CDR3.

TCRdb's table, derived via immunoSEQ multiplex PCR, lists solely in-frame clones and lacks some. The sample lists 2 million or so clones, about 95% occurring once. The naive CD8 subset, CD45RO-negative cells positively selected for CCR7, excluded terminally differentiated effector memory CD45RA+ cells. The chain employs TRBV28 and TRBJ1-5, with D possibly matching TRBD1 (5 bases). The material sequenced was naive CD8+ T cells sorted from blood. The receptor's source is a man younger than 30 in good health. CDR3 protein: CASSLGTGNQPQHF. In DNA, the CDR3 is TGTGCCAGCAGTTTAGGGACGGGGAATCAGCCCCAGCATTTT.